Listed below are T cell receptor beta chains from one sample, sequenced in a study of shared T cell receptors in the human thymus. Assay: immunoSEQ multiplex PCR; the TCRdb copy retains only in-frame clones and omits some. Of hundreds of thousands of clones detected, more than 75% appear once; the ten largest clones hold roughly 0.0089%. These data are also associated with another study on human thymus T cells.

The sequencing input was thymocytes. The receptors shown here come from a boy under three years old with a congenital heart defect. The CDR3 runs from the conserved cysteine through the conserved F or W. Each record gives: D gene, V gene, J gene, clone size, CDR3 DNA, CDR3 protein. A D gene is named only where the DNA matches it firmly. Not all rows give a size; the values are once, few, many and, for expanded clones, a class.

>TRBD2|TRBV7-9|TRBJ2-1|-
TGTGCCAGCAGCTTTCAGCGGGGCGGGGGGCATTACAATGAGCAGTTCTTC
CASSFQRGGGHYNEQFF
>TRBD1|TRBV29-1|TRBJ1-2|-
TGCAGCGTGAGGACAGGGAGGAACTATGGCTACACCTTC
CSVRTGRNYGYTF
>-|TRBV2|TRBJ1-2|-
TGTGCCAGCAGGGGGGACATCGGAGGCTACACCTTC
CASRGDIGGYTF
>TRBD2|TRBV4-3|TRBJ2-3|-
TGCGCCAGCAGCCAAGATCTGAGGCCTAGCGGGAGCGGGGATACGCAGTATTTT
CASSQDLRPSGSGDTQYF
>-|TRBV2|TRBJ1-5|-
TGTGCCAGCAGGGGCCCCTCTCAGCCCCAGCATTTT
CASRGPSQPQHF
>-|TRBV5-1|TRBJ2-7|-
TGCGCCAGCAGTCTACGGACAGATCCCTACGAGCAGTACTTC
CASSLRTDPYEQYF
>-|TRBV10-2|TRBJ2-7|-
TGCGCCAGCAGTTACAGCGGACCCTACGAGCAGTACTTC
CASSYSGPYEQYF
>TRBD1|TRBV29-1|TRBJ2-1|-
TGCAGCGTTGAAGGACAGGGGTTGGCCACACGGAGTGAGCAGTTCTTC
CSVEGQGLATRSEQFF
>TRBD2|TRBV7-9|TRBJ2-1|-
TGTGCCAGCAGCCCCGCGGTAGCGGGAATCTACAATGAGCAGTTCTTC
CASSPAVAGIYNEQFF
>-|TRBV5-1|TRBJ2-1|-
TGCGCCAGCCCAACCGCATCCGGCAATGAGCAGTTCTTC
CASPTASGNEQFF
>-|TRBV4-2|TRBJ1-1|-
TGTGCCAGCAGCCAAGAGCAGGCATATGGATTGGCTGAAGCTTTCTTT
CASSQEQAYGLAEAFF
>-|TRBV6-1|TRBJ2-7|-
TGTGCCAGCAGGGCCTTGACAGCTAGCTCCTACGAGCAGTACTTC
CASRALTASSYEQYF
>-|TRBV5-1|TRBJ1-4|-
TGCGCCAGCAGCCCGGATGAAAAACTGTTTTTT
CASSPDEKLFF
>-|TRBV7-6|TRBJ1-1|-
TGTGCCAGCAGCTTAGATGGAGACACTGAAGCTTTCTTT
CASSLDGDTEAFF
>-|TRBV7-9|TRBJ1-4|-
TGTGCCAGCAGCTTTGAAGGGGTCAGCCCTAATGAAAAACTGTTTTTT
CASSFEGVSPNEKLFF
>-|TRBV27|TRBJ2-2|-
TGTGCCAGCATTGCTGGGAGTAGCACCGGGGAGCTGTTTTTT
CASIAGSSTGELFF
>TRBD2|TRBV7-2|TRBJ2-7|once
TGTGCCAGCAGCTTTACTAGCGGGGGCTCCCACGAGCAGTACTTC
CASSFTSGGSHEQYF
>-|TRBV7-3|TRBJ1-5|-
TGTGCCAGCAGCTTAACGGAGGGGCCGGATCAGCCCCAGCATTTT
CASSLTEGPDQPQHF
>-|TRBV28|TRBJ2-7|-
TGTGCCAGCACCCCACATGGGGGCCCTACTGACGAGCAGTACTTC
CASTPHGGPTDEQYF
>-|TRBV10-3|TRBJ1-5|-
TGTGCCATCAGTGACCAGGGCAGAACAATCAGCCCCCAGCATTTT
CAISDQGRTISPQHF
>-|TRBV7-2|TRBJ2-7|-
TGTGCCAGCAGCCCGAACTGGGCGTGGGCAATGTACTTC
CASSPNWAWAMYF
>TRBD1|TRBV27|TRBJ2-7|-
TGTGCCAGCAGCCAGCTTCCTCGACAGGGGTCCACCTACGAGCAGTACTTC
CASSQLPRQGSTYEQYF
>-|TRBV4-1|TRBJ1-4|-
TGCGCCAGCAGACTTTTCGGGGGGGACGAAAAACTGTTTTTT
CASRLFGGDEKLFF
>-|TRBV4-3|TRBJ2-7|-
TGCGCCAGCAGCCAAGAGGGACACCATACCTCCTACGAGCAGTACTTC
CASSQEGHHTSYEQYF
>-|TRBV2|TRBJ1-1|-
TGTGCCAGCAGTGGCAGAGGGGGTTTGGACACTGAAGCTTTCTTT
CASSGRGGLDTEAFF
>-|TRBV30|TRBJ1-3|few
TGTGCCTGGGGACAGAAAGACTCCTCTGGAAACACCATATATTTT
CAWGQKDSSGNTIYF
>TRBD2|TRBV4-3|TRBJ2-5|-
TGCGCCAGCAGCCAAGGATGGCTAGCGGGAGGTCAAGAGACCCAGTACTTC
CASSQGWLAGGQETQYF
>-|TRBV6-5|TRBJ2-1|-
TGTGCCAGCAGCGACCGGGACACACACTACAATGAGCAGTTCTTC
CASSDRDTHYNEQFF
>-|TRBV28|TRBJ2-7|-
TGTGCCAGCAGTTTCTGGTCGATGAGGCAGTACTTC
CASSFWSMRQYF
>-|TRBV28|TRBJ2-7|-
TGTGCCAGCAGTCCGCCCCATTCGGGGAAGGTCAGCTCCTACGAGCAGTACTTC
CASSPPHSGKVSSYEQYF
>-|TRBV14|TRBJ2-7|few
TGTGCCAGCAGTCGCAACCATCAGGGGCTCCTCTCCTACGAGCAGTACTTC
CASSRNHQGLLSYEQYF
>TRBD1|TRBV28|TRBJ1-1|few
TGTGCCAGCAGTGGACAGGTGAACACTGAAGCTTTCTTT
CASSGQVNTEAFF
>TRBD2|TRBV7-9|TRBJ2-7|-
TGTGCCAGCAGCGCCCGGGGGGAGGGCAGGGAAAGCTCCTACGAGCAGTACTTC
CASSARGEGRESSYEQYF
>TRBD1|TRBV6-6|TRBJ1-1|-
TGTGCCAGCAGTTCTCGGGACAGCACAACTGAAGCTTTCTTT
CASSSRDSTTEAFF
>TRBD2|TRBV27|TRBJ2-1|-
TGTGCCAGCGGGGGACTAGCGGGAGGGTTGGAACGGAATGAGCAGTTCTTC
CASGGLAGGLERNEQFF
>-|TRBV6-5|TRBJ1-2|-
TGTGCCAGCAGTACCCAGGGGCAGGATGGCTACACCTTC
CASSTQGQDGYTF
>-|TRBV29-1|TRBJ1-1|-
TGCAGCGGTTGGTGGGAGCCTGAAGCTTTCTTT
CSGWWEPEAFF
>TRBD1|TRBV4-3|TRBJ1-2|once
TGCGCCAGCAGCCGGGACAGGGACCTTCCGACCTATGGCTACACCTTC
CASSRDRDLPTYGYTF
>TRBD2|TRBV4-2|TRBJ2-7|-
TGTGCCAGCAGCCCCCCCGGGACTAGCTGGTACGAGCAGTACTTC
CASSPPGTSWYEQYF
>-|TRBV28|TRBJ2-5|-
TGTGCCAGCAGGACCAGCAACCCAGGGGACGCGGAGACCCAGTACTTC
CASRTSNPGDAETQYF
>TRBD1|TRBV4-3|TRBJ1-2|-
TGCGCCAGCAGCCAGGCTCGACCAGGGGGCGGAGGAGACTATGGCTACACCTTC
CASSQARPGGGGDYGYTF
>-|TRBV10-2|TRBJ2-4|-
TGCGCCAGCAGTGATAAGAGCAGGGCGAACATTCAGTACTTC
CASSDKSRANIQYF
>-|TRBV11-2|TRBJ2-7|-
TGTGCCAGCAGCTTAGGGGGGCCTCCCTACGAGCAGTACTTC
CASSLGGPPYEQYF
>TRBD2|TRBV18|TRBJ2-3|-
TGTGCCAGCTCACCCGGGACTAGCGGGAGCCCAGATACGCAGTATTTT
CASSPGTSGSPDTQYF
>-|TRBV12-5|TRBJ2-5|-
TGTGCTAGTGGCATTGCGGGGTTTCAAGAGACCCAGTACTTC
CASGIAGFQETQYF
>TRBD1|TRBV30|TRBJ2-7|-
TGTGCCTGGAGTGGGACAGGGGGCCAAGGGGGGTTC
CAWSGTGGQGGF
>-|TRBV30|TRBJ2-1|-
TGTGCCTGGAGTGTACTATCGGGAAATGAGCAGTTCTTC
CAWSVLSGNEQFF
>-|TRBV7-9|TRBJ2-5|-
TGTGCCAGCGGAGGAGGGGATGAGACCCAGTACTTC
CASGGGDETQYF
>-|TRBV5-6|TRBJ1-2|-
TGTGCCAGCAGCTTGGAAACTTGGACAGACTCTAACTATGGCTACACCTTC
CASSLETWTDSNYGYTF
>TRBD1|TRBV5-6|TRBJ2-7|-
TGTGCCAGCAGCTTTACAGGGGGTAATCCCTACGAGCAGTACTTC
CASSFTGGNPYEQYF
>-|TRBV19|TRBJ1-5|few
TGTGCCAGTAGTATATCGGAGGTCGAAAATCAGCCCCAGCATTTT
CASSISEVENQPQHF
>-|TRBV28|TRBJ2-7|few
TGTGCCAGCAGTTTCGCAGGGGTAGTGTACGAGCAGTACTTC
CASSFAGVVYEQYF